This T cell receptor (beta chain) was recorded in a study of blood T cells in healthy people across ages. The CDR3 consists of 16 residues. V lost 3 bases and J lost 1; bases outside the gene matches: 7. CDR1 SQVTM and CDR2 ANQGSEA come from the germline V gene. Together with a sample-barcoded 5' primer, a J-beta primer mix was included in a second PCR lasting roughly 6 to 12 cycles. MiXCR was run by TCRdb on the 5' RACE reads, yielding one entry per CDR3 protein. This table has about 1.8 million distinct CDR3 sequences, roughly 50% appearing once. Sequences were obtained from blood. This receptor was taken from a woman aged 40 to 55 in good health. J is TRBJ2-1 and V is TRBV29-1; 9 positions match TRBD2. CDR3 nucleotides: TGCAGCGTTGAGAGCAGGAGCGGGGGGTCCTACAATGAGCAGTTCTTC. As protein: CSVESRSGGSYNEQFF.